The 23 T cell receptor beta chains reported below all come from one sample, sequenced in a study of blood T cell repertoires in COVID-19. Generated by immunoSEQ multiplex PCR, the TCRdb table keeps only in-frame clones and is missing some. The repertoire holds 90,000 to 140,000 clones, with over 75% as singletons. The sample taken for sequencing was peripheral blood. The receptors here all came from a man aged 50 to 59 with acute or convalescent COVID-19.

The chain has TRBV6-5 and TRBJ2-7; 8 positions agree with TRBD1. The CDR3 is made up of 14 amino acids. Losses at the gene ends were 7 bases for V and 0 bases for J; bases not matched to a gene: 5. Germline values: CDR1 MNHEY, CDR2 SVGAGI. CDR3 bases: TGTGCCAGCAACGACAGGGGATTCTCCTACGAGCAGTACTTC. Its protein is CASNDRGFSYEQYF.

The rearrangement links TRBV15 to TRBJ1-1, with a tentative D call TRBD1 (5 bases). Germline CDR1 reads LNHNV; CDR2 reads YYDKDF (reference sequence). The CDR3 length is 13 residues. Trimming removed 3 bases at V and 1 base at J, with 6 bases between. The CDR3 coding sequence is TGTGCCACCAGCAGGGGGGGGAACACTGAAGCTTTCTTT. As protein: CATSRGGNTEAFF.

V usage is TRBV11-2 and J usage is TRBJ1-2; D may be TRBD1 (6 bases). Trimming pared 1 base from V and 8 bases from J, leaving 11 bases between. Germline assignment: CDR1 SGHAT and CDR2 FQNNGV. The CDR3 consists of 13 residues. The CDR3: CASSLVAGEGYTF. The CDR3 DNA reads TGTGCCAGCAGCTTAGTGGCAGGGGAAGGCTACACCTTC.

The CDR3: CASSPERLSYEQYF. Here the CDR3 DNA reads TGTGCCAGCAGCCCCGAGAGGCTCTCCTACGAGCAGTACTTC. The chain carries TRBV9 and TRBJ2-7; D is unclear. Germline V gene sequence: CDR1 SGDLS, CDR2 YYNGEE. This CDR3 comprises 14 residues. Between the trimmed V and J ends, which lost 4 bases and 0 bases, there was a span of 11 bases.

The chain uses TRBV7-9 and TRBJ1-4; 11 bases align to TRBD1. CDR1 and CDR2 (germline): SEHNR, FQNEAQ (reference sequence). This CDR3 spans 17 amino acids. The junction had 6 bases not matched to a gene; V was cut back by 5 bases and J by 1 base. CDR3: CASSRGQGAGTNEKLFF. The CDR3, as DNA: TGTGCCAGCAGCCGAGGACAGGGGGCCGGAACTAATGAAAAACTGTTTTTT.

The CDR3 DNA sequence: TGTGCCAGCAGCTCAACTAGCGACGAAGAGACCCAGTACTTC. It yields the protein CASSSTSDEETQYF. The chain couples TRBV6-2 or TRBV6-3 to TRBJ2-5, with 7 positions matching TRBD2. This CDR3 region has 14 residues. V shed 6 bases and J 3 bases; nucleotides not matched to a gene: 7. Germline CDR1 MNHEY, CDR2 SVGEGT.

Details on this clone: One end of the junction fails to match germline, which may point to a read error. The rearrangement links TRBV10-3 to TRBJ1-2; 7 nucleotides match TRBD1. The CDR3 contains 15 residues. CDR1 and CDR2 (germline): ENHRY, SYGVKD. The CDR3 nucleotides read TGTGCCGTCAGTGAACAGGGGTCCGGGGCCTATGGCTACACCTTC. The encoded protein is CAVSEQGSGAYGYTF.

This clone was picked up a small number of times. This sequence joins TRBV7-3 and TRBJ2-5; weak D call: TRBD1 (5 bases). V was trimmed by 0 bases and J by 14 bases, leaving 13 bases between them. This CDR3 has 12 amino acids. The germline CDR1 and CDR2 sequences are SGHTA and FQGTGA. Written as DNA, the CDR3 is TGTGCCAGCAGCTTAACTGGGGCGGTCCTCTACTTC. Translation: CASSLTGAVLYF.

V usage is TRBV7-6 and J usage is TRBJ1-2, with TRBD1 matching over 7 bases. CDR3 length: 14 residues. After removal of 1 base from V and 10 bases from J, the junction contained 9 bases not matched to a gene. The germline V gene encodes CDR1 SGHVS and CDR2 FNYEAQ. CDR3 DNA: TGTGCCAGCAGCTTAGTTGGAGGGGGCGCCGACTACACCTTC. Its translation: CASSLVGGGADYTF.

This clone was seen only a few times. This sequence joins TRBV28 and TRBJ2-2; TRBD2 might be the D (6 bases). The CDR3 loop spans 16 amino acids. The V end was cut by 6 bases, the J end by 4 bases, with 18 bases between. Germline-derived CDR1 and CDR2 are MDHEN and SYDVKM. The CDR3 region is CASRQGLPTITGELFF. The CDR3 region has the DNA TGTGCCAGCAGGCAAGGACTACCTACTATCACCGGGGAGCTGTTTTTT.

The chain employs TRBV6-5 and TRBJ1-1; TRBD1 agrees at 7 bases. The J segment lost 4 bases and the V segment lost 8 bases, leaving 13 bases of the junction unmatched. The germline V gene has CDR1 MNHEY and CDR2 SVGAGI. The CDR3 is 15 residues long. This CDR3 reads CASLRGQDGGTEAFF. CDR3 coding DNA: TGTGCCAGCCTGAGGGGGCAGGACGGCGGCACTGAAGCTTTCTTT.

The chain uses TRBV12-5 and TRBJ2-1, with D possibly TRBD1 on 6 matching bases. Per germline, CDR1 LGHNT and CDR2 FRNRAP. The CDR3 consists of 15 residues. Trimming cost V 5 bases and J 10 bases, with 21 bases left between them. CDR3 coding DNA: TGTGCTAGTGGTCCCGGGGATAACAGGGATGAGGAGCAGTTCTTC. Translated, it gives CASGPGDNRDEEQFF.

J is TRBJ1-2 and V is TRBV7-9, with 8 bases identical to TRBD1. There are 12 residues in the CDR3. CDR1 SEHNR and CDR2 FQNEAQ come from the germline V gene (reference sequence). V shed 5 bases and J 8 bases; nucleotides not matched to a gene: 4. The CDR3 is CASSASGGGYTF. The CDR3 DNA sequence: TGTGCCAGCAGCGCGTCAGGGGGCGGCTACACCTTC.

The rearrangement joins TRBV5-1 to TRBJ1-1; TRBD1 agrees at 10 bases. There are 14 residues in the CDR3. V shed 3 bases, J shed 2 bases, and the junction held 1 base outside the gene matches. Looked up from germline, CDR1 is SGHRS and CDR2 is YFSETQ. The CDR3 coding sequence is TGCGCCAGCAGCTCGACAGGGGGCAACACTGAAGCTTTCTTT. Translation gives CASSSTGGNTEAFF.

This clone was recorded only once. The chain links TRBV6-5 to TRBJ1-4; D perhaps matches TRBD1 (6 bases). Trimming stripped 6 bases from V and 8 bases from J, with 13 bases between. The CDR3 loop spans 13 amino acids. Germline loops: CDR1 MNHEY, CDR2 SVGAGI. The CDR3 sequence is CASSRTVPEKLFF. For the CDR3, the DNA is TGTGCCAGCAGCCGGACAGTTCCCGAAAAACTGTTTTTT.

The rearrangement uses TRBV27 and TRBJ2-3; TRBD1 agrees at 9 bases. The V gene's germline CDR1 is MNHEY and CDR2 SMNVEV (reference sequence). This CDR3 contains 15 residues. V was pared by 1 base and J by 5 bases, with 4 bases of the junction left unmatched. CDR3 amino acids: CASSLYTGGRDTQYF. CDR3 DNA: TGTGCCAGCAGTTTATATACAGGGGGCAGAGATACGCAGTATTTT.

This clone was seen only a few times. The V and J genes are TRBV27 and TRBJ2-7; D may be TRBD2 (6 bases). The germline gives CDR1 MNHEY, CDR2 SMNVEV (reference sequence). This CDR3 is 15 amino acids long. The germline V and J ends were trimmed by 6 bases and 3 bases, with 18 bases remaining between them. Written as DNA, the CDR3 is TGTGCCAGCAGCCAAATGGAGGGGAGAAGCTACGAGCAGTACTTC. Residues: CASSQMEGRSYEQYF.

Only a few counts were recorded for this clone. The chain employs TRBV5-5 and TRBJ2-7; the match to TRBD2 covers 7 bases. CDR1 and CDR2 (germline): SGHKS, YYEKEE (reference sequence). Trimming took 4 bases from V and 2 from J; bases not matched to a gene: 6. The CDR3 consists of 14 residues. The CDR3 coding sequence is TGTGCCAGCAGCCAGACTAGCACGACCTACGAGCAGTACTTC. As protein: CASSQTSTTYEQYF.

The chain recombines TRBV4-2 with TRBJ1-6, with D perhaps TRBD1 (5 bases). The CDR3 covers 16 residues. V lost 0 bases and J 7 bases, leaving 13 bases between the germline ends. Germline assignment: CDR1 LGHNA and CDR2 YNFKEQ. This CDR3 is CASSQDSGGGNSPLHF. The CDR3 bases are TGTGCCAGCAGCCAAGATTCAGGCGGGGGAAATTCACCCCTCCACTTT.

This rearrangement joins TRBV19 to TRBJ1-3, with 7 bases fitting TRBD1. The V and J ends lost 5 bases and 2 bases, in that order; junction bases with no gene match: 6. The CDR3 is 15 residues long. The germline V gene has CDR1 LNHDA and CDR2 SQIVND (reference sequence). The CDR3, as DNA: TGTGCCAGTAGTGCCACAGGGGTGCCTGGAAACACCATATATTTT. It is translated as CASSATGVPGNTIYF.

The genes are TRBV27 and TRBJ1-1, with D perhaps matching TRBD1 (6 bases). This CDR3 comprises 15 residues. Germline V gives CDR1 MNHEY, CDR2 SMNVEV (reference sequence). The V end was cut by 1 base, the J end by 1 base, with 10 bases between. In nucleotides, the CDR3 is TGTGCCAGCAGTTTATTGGGGGCTCGGAACACTGAAGCTTTCTTT. It translates to CASSLLGARNTEAFF.

This clone came up once. The chain employs TRBV5-1 and TRBJ1-1, with D unresolved. CDR1 is SGHRS and CDR2 is YFSETQ in the germline V gene. The CDR3 has 14 residues. The germline V and J ends were trimmed by 0 bases and 5 bases, with 11 bases remaining between them. In DNA form, the CDR3 reads TGCGCCAGCAGCTTGGCCGAGTGGAGAACTGAAGCTTTCTTT. It translates to CASSLAEWRTEAFF.

This rearrangement joins TRBV3-1 (or the pseudogene TRBV3-2) to TRBJ2-4; 9 nucleotides agree with TRBD2. The CDR3 consists of 21 residues. Trimming cost V 0 bases and J 0 bases; bases outside gene matches: 15. Germline assignment: CDR1 LGHDT and CDR2 YNNKEL (reference sequence). The CDR3 loop reads CASSQDGFGGGAIQAKNIQYF. The CDR3 bases are TGTGCCAGCAGCCAAGATGGTTTCGGCGGGGGGGCCATCCAAGCCAAAAACATTCAGTACTTC.